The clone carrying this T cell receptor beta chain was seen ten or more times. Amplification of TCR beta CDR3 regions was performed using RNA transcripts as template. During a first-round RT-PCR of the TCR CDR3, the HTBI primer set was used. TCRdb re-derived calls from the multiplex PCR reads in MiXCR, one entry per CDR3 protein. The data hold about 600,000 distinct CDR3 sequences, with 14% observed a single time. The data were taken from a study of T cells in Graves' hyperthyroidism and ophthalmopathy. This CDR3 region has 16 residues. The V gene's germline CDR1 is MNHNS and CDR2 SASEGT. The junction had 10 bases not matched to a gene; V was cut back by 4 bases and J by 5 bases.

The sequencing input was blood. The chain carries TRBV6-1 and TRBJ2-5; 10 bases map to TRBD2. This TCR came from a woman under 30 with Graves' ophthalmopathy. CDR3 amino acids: CASSGTSGWTGETQYF. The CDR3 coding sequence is TGTGCCAGCAGTGGGACTAGCGGATGGACGGGGGAGACCCAGTACTTC.